Described below is a single T cell receptor beta chain sequence and its context. Its target is not known. The sample is drawn from a study of T cell repertoires in cytomegalovirus infection. Study summary: Public TCR beta signatures were indicative of both CMV infection and a matching HLA type. General study findings and limits: CMV carriers with the relevant HLA were identified by cumulative public TCR beta family frequency. Across the ex vivo response, the dominant clonotypes were HLA-C-restricted CMV-specific TCR beta clonotypes.

TCRdb passed the reads through MiXCR, listing each CDR3 protein once. The data show 100,000 or so distinct CDR3 sequences, with less than 25% seen just once and more than 35% held by the top ten. Trimming took off 6 bases at V and 7 bases at J, with 15 bases between the two ends. There are 13 residues in the CDR3. Per the germline V gene, CDR1 is MNHEY and CDR2 is SVGEGT. The source material was CD8+ T cells from PBMCs. The sequence derives from a human donor in good health (CMV status not recorded). Some clones in this sample may be carry-over from other donors' samples. The V gene is TRBV6-2 or TRBV6-3, the J gene TRBJ1-2; D not resolved. This chain's CDR3 is CASSLGLPSGYTF. CDR3 bases: TGTGCCAGCAGCCTCGGCCTACCCTCTGGCTACACCTTC.